The 11 T cell receptor beta chains listed next were all sequenced from one sample in a study of T cell responses to AZD1222 COVID-19 vaccine (dated by TCRdb to about 2021). The time point tag for this specimen amounts to: about 28 days (+/-7) after the second vaccine dose. The sample's treatment or condition label, in plain terms: meningococcal conjugate vaccine given as trial control. The library was made by the immunoSEQ multiplex PCR assay. TCRdb provides this immuneACCESS table in a form limited to in-frame rearrangements. Some clones are lacking; in checked studies, under half of them reflect an unresolved V gene, and why the rest are absent is not known. This sample gives about 200,000 clones in total; around 94% of them show up just once. The top ten clones comprise 1.7% of the sample. Sequenced here: peripheral blood, sampled 28 days after the second dose of the MenACWY control vaccine. All receptors come from an adult who received the MenACWY meningococcal vaccine as a control.

J is TRBJ2-2 and V is TRBV28; the D call may be TRBD1 or TRBD2 (6 bases each). Trimming removed 4 bases at V and 5 bases at J, with 14 bases between. Germline CDR1 reads MDHEN; CDR2 reads SYDVKM. This CDR3 is built from 15 residues. CDR3 loop: CASSSLTGGTGELFF. CDR3 coding DNA: TGTGCCAGCAGTTCCTTGACAGGAGGGACCGGGGAGCTGTTTTTT.

V usage is TRBV5-4 and J usage is TRBJ2-7; TRBD2 aligns across 11 bases. The junction had 3 bases not matched to a gene; V was cut back by 1 base and J by 6 bases. The CDR3 runs 14 residues. In germline, CDR1 is SGHNT, CDR2 YYREEE (reference sequence). Written as DNA, the CDR3 is TGTGCCAGCAGCTTGCCACTAGCGGGGGCCGAGCAGTACTTC. Its translation is CASSLPLAGAEQYF. Variable domain in full (rest from reference TRBV5-4 and TRBJ2-7): ETGVTQSPTHLIKTRGQQVTLRCSSQSGHNTVSWYQQALGQGPQFIFQYYREEENGRGNFPPRFSGLQFPNYSSELNVNALELDDSALYLCASSLPLAGAEQYFGPGTRLTVT.

Here the CDR3 reads CASSLVGGGSTGELFF. CDR3 bases: TGTGCCAGCAGCTTAGTCGGGGGAGGGAGCACCGGGGAGCTGTTTTTT. The chain has TRBV7-2 and TRBJ2-2; 7 nucleotides agree with TRBD2. This CDR3 has 16 amino acids. CDR1 and CDR2 (germline): SGHTA, FQGNSA. V lost 1 base and J lost 4; bases outside the gene matches: 6.

The genes are TRBV10-3 and TRBJ1-1, with TRBD1 identical over 8 bases. The germline V gene has CDR1 ENHRY and CDR2 SYGVKD. The length of the CDR3 is 15 residues. The V gene end was trimmed by 3 bases and the J gene end by 3 bases; junction bases not matched to a gene: 6. The CDR3 reads CAISESTGGYTEAFF. DNA of the CDR3: TGTGCCATCAGTGAATCTACAGGGGGATACACTGAAGCTTTCTTT.

The chain is built from TRBV30 and TRBJ2-1, with unresolved D. The germline V gene encodes CDR1 GTSNPN and CDR2 SVGIG (reference sequence). The V and J ends lost 2 bases and 7 bases respectively, with 9 bases between them. CDR3 size: 12 residues. The CDR3 is CAWSRDSNEQFF. The CDR3 region has the DNA TGTGCCTGGAGTCGCGATAGTAATGAGCAGTTCTTC.

V is TRBV7-2 and J is TRBJ2-1, with TRBD2 identical over 13 bases. The CDR3 contains 18 residues. V lost 3 bases to trimming and J lost 5 bases; unmatched junction nucleotides: 10. Germline CDR1 and CDR2: SGHTA and FQGNSA. CDR3 region: CASSFNRGLAGRHNEQFF. The DNA for the CDR3 is TGTGCCAGCAGCTTTAACAGGGGACTAGCGGGAAGACACAATGAGCAGTTCTTC.

This sequence joins TRBV29-1 and TRBJ2-7, with TRBD2 matching over 7 bases. Per germline, CDR1 SQVTM and CDR2 ANQGSEA. The CDR3 sequence is 12 residues long. Trimming took 4 bases from V and 5 from J; bases not matched to a gene: 5. The CDR3 DNA follows: TGCAGCGTTGGGCCTAGCGGAGACGAGCAGTACTTC. Translation gives CSVGPSGDEQYF.

This clone appeared a single time. The rearrangement links TRBV27 to TRBJ1-1; D is possibly TRBD1 (6 bases). In germline, CDR1 is MNHEY, CDR2 SMNVEV (reference sequence). Trimming stripped 5 bases from V and 6 bases from J, with 16 bases between. The CDR3 has 14 amino acids. The DNA for the CDR3 is TGTGCCAGCAGTCCGCACACAGGGATCGCTGAAGCTTTCTTT. Translated: CASSPHTGIAEAFF.

The J gene is TRBJ2-3, the V gene TRBV7-2, with 10 bases matching TRBD2. The V and J ends lost 5 bases and 4 bases, in that order; junction bases with no gene match: 6. The CDR3 is made up of 15 amino acids. CDR1 and CDR2 from the germline V gene are SGHTA and FQGNSA. CDR3: CASSLTSGVADTQYF. The CDR3 DNA follows: TGTGCCAGCAGCCTAACTAGCGGGGTAGCAGATACGCAGTATTTT.

The chain carries TRBV3-1 (or the pseudogene TRBV3-2) and TRBJ1-2; D is perhaps TRBD1 (6 bases). Per the germline V gene, CDR1 is LGHDT and CDR2 is YNNKEL (reference sequence). The CDR3 loop spans 14 amino acids. V lost 1 base to trimming and J lost 7 bases, with 13 bases between them. CDR3 residues: CASSQGRGRGGYTF. As DNA, the CDR3 is TGTGCCAGCAGCCAAGGCAGGGGTCGGGGTGGCTACACCTTC.

The CDR3 sequence: CASSPRAYQPQHF. For the CDR3, the DNA is TGTGCCAGCTCACCACGGGCTTATCAGCCCCAGCATTTT. The chain carries TRBV18 and TRBJ1-5; D is uncertain. This CDR3 contains 13 residues. V lost 1 base, J lost 5 bases, and 6 bases lay in between. Germline CDR1 and CDR2: KGHSH and LQKENI.